Below, 25 T cell receptor beta chains from the same sample are listed, as sequenced in a study of CD4 T cells in relation to SARS-CoV-2 and coronaviruses. Generated by immunoSEQ multiplex PCR, the TCRdb table keeps only in-frame clones and is missing some. The table records 25,000 to 30,000 clones, 60% to 80% of them present only once. Their specific antigens are unknown. The unexposed donors gave CD4+ T cells in 2011-2018, prior to COVID-19. After ten to eleven days of culture, CD4+ T cells were isolated. Material for sequencing was CD4+ T cells from PBMCs, cultured in vitro. The receptors originated from a human donor in good health.

The rearrangement joins TRBV23-1 to TRBJ2-7; D is perhaps TRBD1 (6 bases). TRBV23-1 is identified as an open reading frame with a role that is uncertain. CDR3 length equals 15 residues. Trimming took 4 bases from V and 0 from J, leaving 13 bases between them. The CDR3 DNA reads TGCGCCAGCAGTCTACAGGGACGATTCTCCTACGAGCAGTACTTC. Protein sequence: CASSLQGRFSYEQYF.

This rearrangement joins TRBV6-5 to TRBJ1-4; maybe TRBD1 (6 bases). Germline assignment: CDR1 MNHEY and CDR2 SVGAGI. V was shortened by 8 bases and J by 6 bases, with 16 bases between the two germline ends. The CDR3 length is 14 residues. CDR3 nucleotide sequence: TGTGCCAGCCGGAACGGGGGGCTTGATGAAAAACTGTTTTTT. Translated, it gives CASRNGGLDEKLFF.

This clone has a handful of counts. The chain joins TRBV19 to TRBJ1-3; D might be TRBD1 (5 bases). Germline V gives CDR1 LNHDA, CDR2 SQIVND (reference sequence). V lost 1 base and J lost 5, with 9 bases in between. This CDR3 has 14 residues. Written as DNA, the CDR3 is TGTGCCAGTAGTATAGGGGACGGGCGAAACACCATATATTTT. It is translated as CASSIGDGRNTIYF.

J is TRBJ2-7 and V is TRBV5-1; D not resolved. The CDR3 is 12 residues long. The germline V gene has CDR1 SGHRS and CDR2 YFSETQ. V was pared by 0 bases and J by 6 bases, with 7 bases between. The CDR3: CASSLEVGEQYF. The CDR3 DNA follows: TGCGCCAGCAGCTTGGAGGTCGGCGAGCAGTACTTC.

The CDR3 here is CASRADGWEQYF. The CDR3 DNA reads TGTGCCAGCAGGGCGGACGGGTGGGAGCAGTACTTC. The chain has TRBV2 and TRBJ2-7; no reliable D call. Germline V lookup: CDR1 SNHLY, CDR2 FYNNEI. This CDR3 has 12 residues. V lost 6 bases and J lost 7, with 13 bases in between.

This chain links TRBV30 with TRBJ1-5, with no clear D. In germline, CDR1 is GTSNPN, CDR2 SVGIG (reference sequence). The CDR3 extends over 15 amino acids. Trimming removed 0 bases at V and 3 bases at J, with 12 bases between. The CDR3 sequence is CAWSVPALANQPQHF. Here the CDR3 DNA reads TGTGCCTGGAGTGTACCCGCACTTGCCAATCAGCCCCAGCATTTT.

This sequence joins TRBV4-1 and TRBJ1-6; TRBD1 might be the D (6 bases). The V end was cut by 7 bases, the J end by 7 bases, with 17 bases between. The CDR3 extends over 15 amino acids. Per the germline V gene, CDR1 is MGHRA and CDR2 is YSYEKL. CDR3 amino acids: CASTPADSQNSPLHF. The CDR3 DNA is TGCGCCAGCACCCCGGCGGACAGCCAAAATTCACCCCTCCACTTT.

V gene TRBV4-3 combines with J gene TRBJ1-2; TRBD1 might be the D (5 bases). The ends were cut back, 1 base at V and 4 bases at J, with 10 bases in the middle. CDR1 LGHNA and CDR2 YSLEER come from the germline V gene. CDR3 length: 14 amino acids. The CDR3 region has the DNA TGCGCCAGCAGCCAAGGTGGGGGAGTCTATGGCTACACCTTC. Translated, it gives CASSQGGGVYGYTF.

This clone appeared a few times. The genes are TRBV11-3 and TRBJ2-1; TRBD2 might be the D (7 bases). Germline loops: CDR1 SGHNT, CDR2 YENEEA. This CDR3 has 14 amino acids. Trimming left V 5 bases short and J 5 bases short, with 13 bases between. The CDR3 is CASSPMGGHNEQFF. The CDR3, as DNA: TGTGCCAGCAGCCCTATGGGGGGGCACAATGAGCAGTTCTTC. The full variable domain, rest sourced from reference TRBV11-3 and TRBJ2-1, is EAGVVQSPRYKIIEKKQPVAFWCNPISGHNTLYWYLQNLGQGPELLIRYENEEAVDDSQLPKDRFSAERLKGVDSTLKIQPAELGDSAVYLCASSPMGGHNEQFFGPGTRLTVL.

The chain combines TRBV6-6 with TRBJ1-1; D may be TRBD1 (6 bases). The germline V and J ends were trimmed by 6 bases and 3 bases, with 17 bases remaining between them. CDR3 size: 15 residues. Germline V gene lookup returns CDR1 MNHNY and CDR2 SVGAGI (reference sequence). The CDR3 is CASSDHQGRDTEAFF. The DNA for the CDR3 is TGTGCCAGCAGCGACCATCAGGGGAGGGACACTGAAGCTTTCTTT.

The CDR3 bases are TGCGCCAGCAGCTTGGCCCAACAGATAGAGGCCTACGAGCAGTACTTC. Translated, it gives CASSLAQQIEAYEQYF. This chain uses TRBV5-1 with TRBJ2-7; D unresolved. Germline loops: CDR1 SGHRS, CDR2 YFSETQ. Trimming left V 0 bases short and J 2 bases short, with 15 bases between. The CDR3 runs 16 residues.

The V and J genes are TRBV9 and TRBJ1-3; D unresolved. There are 16 residues in the CDR3. CDR1 is SGDLS, CDR2 YYNGEE, per germline. Trimming shortened V by 3 bases and J by 3 bases, and 16 bases separated the two germline ends. CDR3 nucleotides: TGTGCCAGCAGCGAGTCCACCCTGAGAAGTGGAAACACCATATATTTT. Amino acid sequence: CASSESTLRSGNTIYF. Filled out from reference TRBV9 and TRBJ1-3, the complete variable domain reads DSGVTQTPKHLITATGQRVTLRCSPRSGDLSVYWYQQSLDQGLQFLIQYYNGEERAKGNILERFSAQQFPDLHSELNLSSLELGDSALYFCASSESTLRSGNTIYFGEGSWLTVV.

J is TRBJ2-7 and V is TRBV7-2, with TRBD2 identical over 9 bases. The CDR3 extends over 14 amino acids. The germline V gene has CDR1 SGHTA and CDR2 FQGNSA. The J segment lost 4 bases and the V segment lost 7 bases, leaving 8 bases of the junction unmatched. CDR3 sequence (DNA): TGTGCCAGCAACCCCGGGACTAGCTCTTACGAGCAGTACTTC. It is translated as CASNPGTSSYEQYF.

This chain joins TRBV12-3 or TRBV12-4 and TRBJ1-6, with unresolved D. CDR3 size: 13 residues. Trimming removed 2 bases at V and 9 bases at J, with 8 bases between. The CDR3 bases are TGTGCCAGCAGTTTATTCGAGGGTTCACCCCTCCACTTT. Translated: CASSLFEGSPLHF.

This clone was seen a handful of times. CDR3 in DNA: TGTGCCAGCAGTTTGTTAGAGACCCAGTACTTC. Protein sequence: CASSLLETQYF. This chain connects TRBV12-3 or TRBV12-4 to TRBJ2-5; the D is unclear. V was trimmed by 3 bases and J by 4 bases, leaving 3 bases between them. This CDR3 is built from 11 residues.

J is TRBJ2-7 and V is TRBV12-1; the table's D gene call, TRBD1, was not cross checked with the DNA. TRBV12-1 is a pseudogene segment. The CDR3 has 18 residues. The CDR3 DNA follows: TGTGCCAGCAGCCGGTTCGGCAGGGGGCAAGGGAGGTCCTACGAGCAGTACTTC. As protein: CASSRFGRGQGRSYEQYF.

The CDR3 is CASRSFAGGRDSPLHF. CDR3 bases: TGTGCCAGTAGATCCTTCGCAGGGGGCAGAGACTCACCCCTCCACTTT. The V gene is TRBV19, the J gene TRBJ1-6; 8 positions match TRBD1. With V trimmed by 6 bases and J by 10 bases, 14 bases remained unmatched. The CDR3 covers 16 residues. Germline V lookup: CDR1 LNHDA, CDR2 SQIVND (reference sequence).

V usage is TRBV7-2 and J usage is TRBJ1-1; 9 positions match TRBD1. The germline V gene has CDR1 SGHTA and CDR2 FQGNSA. The J segment lost 1 base and the V segment lost 5 bases, leaving 8 bases of the junction unmatched. The CDR3 consists of 16 residues. CDR3 in amino acids: CASSIDRGVTNTEAFF. The CDR3 bases are TGTGCCAGCAGCATAGACAGGGGGGTTACGAACACTGAAGCTTTCTTT.

The chain links TRBV7-2 to TRBJ2-5; 10 nucleotides agree with TRBD2. J was trimmed by 4 bases and V by 5 bases; bases with no gene match: 10. This CDR3 spans 16 amino acids. Germline values: CDR1 SGHTA, CDR2 FQGNSA. CDR3 DNA: TGTGCCAGCAGCCGCCCTGGGGCTAGCGGGGGAGAGACCCAGTACTTC. It translates to CASSRPGASGGETQYF.

The chain has TRBV4-3 and TRBJ2-7; 7 bases match TRBD1. The germline V gene encodes CDR1 LGHNA and CDR2 YSLEER. The CDR3 has 15 amino acids. The V segment lost 3 bases and the J segment 3 bases; nucleotides outside the gene matches: 8. CDR3 coding DNA: TGCGCCAGCAGCCAGAGGGACAGCACCGACTACGAGCAGTACTTC. Residues: CASSQRDSTDYEQYF.

The count of this clone is one. The J gene is TRBJ2-7, the V gene TRBV4-2, with TRBD1 matching 8 bases. V dropped 0 bases and J dropped 0; count of bases not matched to a gene: 7. The CDR3 contains 17 residues. Germline values: CDR1 LGHNA, CDR2 YNFKEQ. The CDR3: CASSQDRQGIDSYEQYF. The CDR3 nucleotides read TGTGCCAGCAGCCAAGATCGACAGGGGATTGACTCCTACGAGCAGTACTTC.

V and J are TRBV7-2 and TRBJ2-5; tentative D call: TRBD2 (5 bases). The V gene's germline CDR1 is SGHTA and CDR2 FQGNSA. This CDR3 contains 17 residues. V was cut by 4 bases and J by 1 base, with 19 bases left in between. The CDR3 here is CASSSRGAGYSQETQYF. The CDR3 nucleotides are TGTGCCAGCAGCTCCCGGGGTGCAGGCTATAGCCAAGAGACCCAGTACTTC.

The chain has TRBV7-2 and TRBJ1-6; D not resolved. Germline CDR1 reads SGHTA; CDR2 reads FQGNSA. The V and J ends lost 1 base and 9 bases respectively, with 13 bases between them. The CDR3 length is 15 residues. The DNA of the CDR3 is TGTGCCAGCAGCTTAGGAGGCGGGATCGGTTCACCCCTCCACTTT. Translated: CASSLGGGIGSPLHF.

This clone occurred once. The rearrangement joins TRBV4-1 to TRBJ2-5; perhaps TRBD2 as D (6 bases). This CDR3 has 16 residues. V lost 0 bases and J lost 0, with 11 bases in between. Germline V gene sequence: CDR1 MGHRA, CDR2 YSYEKL. DNA for the CDR3: TGCGCCAGCAGCCAAGATACTCGGGGGAACCAAGAGACCCAGTACTTC. This gives the protein CASSQDTRGNQETQYF.

CDR3 loop: CASSPLTGRVIYGYTF. The CDR3 DNA sequence: TGCGCCAGCAGCCCTCTTACAGGGAGGGTTATCTATGGCTACACCTTC. V is TRBV4-1 and J is TRBJ1-2, with D maybe TRBD1 (6 bases). V was cut by 4 bases and J by 4 bases, with 19 bases left in between. Germline V lookup: CDR1 MGHRA, CDR2 YSYEKL. The CDR3 is 16 residues long.